The 6 T cell receptor beta chains below were found in one sample sequenced in a study of cytomegalovirus exposure and HLA in healthy donors. Primers for the PCR totalled 60 Vbeta and 13 Jbeta. Clones were sequenced by immunoSEQ multiplex PCR, and TCRdb holds only the in-frame ones, with some missing. The sample lists about 150,000 clones; approximately 62% were seen once. Sequenced sample: PBMCs. The receptors come from a human donor in good health.

This clone was counted only a few times. V usage is TRBV19 and J usage is TRBJ1-1, with 9 bases identical to TRBD1. Germline loops: CDR1 LNHDA, CDR2 SQIVND (reference sequence). The CDR3 has 15 amino acids. Losses at the gene ends were 1 base for V and 6 bases for J; bases not matched to a gene: 6. CDR3 DNA sequence: TGTGCCAGTAGTATAGGGACAGGGGTGGTCGCTGAAGCTTTCTTT. This sequence encodes CASSIGTGVVAEAFF.

The rearrangement joins TRBV11-1 to TRBJ1-5; possible D gene TRBD1, 6 bases. This CDR3 has 13 amino acids. Germline V CDR1 and CDR2: SGHAT, FQDESV (reference sequence). Between the trimmed V and J ends, which lost 2 bases and 5 bases, there was a span of 7 bases. CDR3 DNA: TGTGCCAGCAGCTTATCAGGGGATCAGCCCCAGCATTTT. It is translated as CASSLSGDQPQHF.

This clone turned up a few times. The rearrangement uses TRBV9 and TRBJ1-1, with 9 bases identical to TRBD1. The V gene end was trimmed by 6 bases and the J gene end by 8 bases; junction bases not matched to a gene: 5. Germline-derived CDR1 and CDR2 are SGDLS and YYNGEE. CDR3 length: 12 residues. CDR3 sequence reads: CASNRGTGEAFF. The CDR3 coding sequence is TGTGCCAGCAACCGGGGGACAGGGGAAGCTTTCTTT.

V and J are TRBV9 and TRBJ2-7; 7 bases agree with TRBD2. The V gene end was trimmed by 3 bases and the J gene end by 2 bases; junction bases not matched to a gene: 8. Germline values: CDR1 SGDLS, CDR2 YYNGEE. The CDR3 consists of 15 residues. CDR3 in amino acids: CASSAWGEGPYEQYF. The CDR3 region has the DNA TGTGCCAGCAGCGCGTGGGGGGAGGGCCCCTACGAGCAGTACTTC.

The J gene is TRBJ2-7, the V gene TRBV19; 8 nucleotides match TRBD2. The CDR3 is 13 residues long. CDR1 is LNHDA, CDR2 SQIVND, per germline (reference sequence). Trimming at V came to 6 bases and at J to 5 bases, leaving 6 bases not matched to a gene. CDR3 amino acids: CASREIGGDEQYF. The CDR3 DNA sequence: TGTGCCAGTAGGGAGATCGGGGGGGACGAGCAGTACTTC. Filled out from reference TRBV19 and TRBJ2-7, the complete variable domain reads DGGITQSPKYLFRKEGQNVTLSCEQNLNHDAMYWYRQDPGQGLRLIYYSQIVNDFQKGDIAEGYSVSREKKESFPLTVTSAQKNPTAFYLCASREIGGDEQYFGPGTRLTVT.

Here the CDR3 reads CASSQSKDRTGEAFF. Written as DNA, the CDR3 is TGCGCCAGCAGTCAATCGAAGGACAGGACAGGTGAAGCTTTCTTT. V gene TRBV23-1 combines with J gene TRBJ1-1, with TRBD1 matching 7 bases. TRBV23-1 is noted as an ORF with a role that remains uncertain. The CDR3 runs to 15 residues. V gave up 0 bases and J gave up 7 bases; unmatched junction bases: 8.